The 10 T cell receptor beta chains in this list originate from one sample, sequenced in a study of regulatory T cells in long-lasting Graves disease. Time point in this sample: newly diagnosed GD, antithyroid drugs for less than 3 months. PBMC RNA was the source of the TCR library. Libraries of TCR beta came from iRepertoire HTBI primers plus Arm-PCR of CDR3 regions. In TCRdb, the multiplex PCR reads were re-called with MiXCR into one record per CDR3 protein. The data hold around 450,000 distinct CDR3 sequences, with 15% to 20% observed a single time. The same sample was also used in a study of T cells in Graves' hyperthyroidism and ophthalmopathy.

The sequences come from peripheral blood mononuclear cells (PBMCs), collected at new diagnosis, from a patient treated with antithyroid drugs. These receptors were obtained from a man in his forties with Graves disease.

This sequence joins TRBV7-2 and TRBJ2-7; 7 bases are shared with TRBD1. The CDR3 contains 14 residues. From germline, CDR1 is SGHTA and CDR2 FQGNSA. V lost 4 bases and J lost 6; bases outside the gene matches: 9. DNA for the CDR3: TGTGCCAGCAGCTCACCACAGGGGCCCAGCGAGCAGTACTTC. Translation gives CASSSPQGPSEQYF.

This clonotype was observed a few times. The rearrangement joins TRBV3-1 to TRBJ2-1, with D tentatively TRBD2 (6 bases). Looked up from germline, CDR1 is LGHDT and CDR2 is YNNKEL (reference sequence). With 6 bases removed from V and 0 bases from J, the gap between germline ends came to 12 bases. The CDR3 has 15 residues. The CDR3: CASRPGVSSYNEQFF. CDR3 DNA sequence: TGTGCCAGCAGACCGGGAGTAAGCTCCTACAATGAGCAGTTCTTC.

This clonotype was recorded a few times. This sequence joins TRBV29-1 and TRBJ2-2, with D possibly being TRBD1 (6 bases). V gave up 4 bases and J gave up 6 bases, with 6 bases separating them. Per the germline V gene, CDR1 is SQVTM and CDR2 is ANQGSEA. This CDR3 region has 11 residues. The CDR3 DNA reads TGCAGCGTTGGGGGGCCCGGGGAGCTGTTTTTT. It specifies CSVGGPGELFF.

In its sample, this clonotype was seen a few times. J is TRBJ2-7 and V is TRBV12-3 or TRBV12-4; tentatively, D is TRBD2 (5 bases). The CDR3 spans 15 residues. V was pared by 5 bases and J by 6 bases, with 20 bases between. In nucleotides, the CDR3 is TGTGCCAGCAGTAAGCCGGGCCAACGCCGGGGCGAGCAGTACTTC. It encodes CASSKPGQRRGEQYF.

This clonotype has more than one count but fewer than ten. The chain joins TRBV2 to TRBJ2-2, with 7 bases that match TRBD2. The CDR3 consists of 13 residues. Germline V gene data show CDR1 as SNHLY and CDR2 as FYNNEI. J was trimmed by 7 bases and V by 9 bases; bases with no gene match: 8. Here the CDR3 reads CARGTGGIGELFF. CDR3 bases: TGTGCCAGAGGGACGGGGGGTATCGGGGAGCTGTTTTTT.

This rearrangement joins TRBV6-2 or TRBV6-3 to TRBJ2-7; 15 bases map to TRBD2. There are 20 residues in the CDR3. V lost 2 bases, J lost 3 bases, and 14 bases stayed unmatched. Germline CDR1 and CDR2: MNHEY and SVGEGT. The CDR3 protein is CASSYGAVGLAGGPNYEQYF. CDR3 nucleotides: TGTGCCAGCAGTTACGGGGCTGTAGGACTAGCGGGAGGGCCAAACTACGAGCAGTACTTC.

This clonotype occurred a few times. The genes are TRBV7-6 and TRBJ2-2, with 8 bases that match TRBD1. V was pared by 5 bases and J by 0 bases, with 5 bases of the junction left unmatched. The CDR3 loop spans 16 amino acids. The germline V gene encodes CDR1 SGHVS and CDR2 FNYEAQ. CDR3 residues: CASSTTGGPNTGELFF. The CDR3 DNA reads as TGTGCCAGCAGCACCACAGGGGGGCCGAACACCGGGGAGCTGTTTTTT. The entire variable domain, with the rest obtained from reference TRBV7-6 and TRBJ2-2, is as follows: GAGVSQSPRYKVTKRGQDVALRCDPISGHVSLYWYRQALGQGPEFLTYFNYEAQQDKSGLPNDRFSAERPEGSISTLTIQRTEQRDSAMYRCASSTTGGPNTGELFFGEGSRLTVL.

Ten or more counts support this clonotype. CDR3 sequence reads: CASRWTLWGDTEAFF. The CDR3 nucleotides are TGTGCCAGCAGATGGACCCTCTGGGGCGACACTGAAGCTTTCTTT. This rearrangement joins TRBV12-3 or TRBV12-4 to TRBJ1-1; TRBD1 might be the D (5 bases). V was cut by 6 bases and J by 3 bases, with 17 bases left in between. CDR3 length: 15 amino acids.

In this sample, this clonotype turned up many times. One end of the junction is discordant with germline, which a read error may explain. The gene calls are TRBV5-1 and TRBJ1-1; D call uncertain. Germline values: CDR1 SGHRS, CDR2 YFSETQ. This CDR3 is built from 14 residues. CDR3 in DNA: TGTGCCAGCAGCTTGGGCAGGACGAACACTGAAGCTTTCTTT. It is translated as CASSLGRTNTEAFF.

In its sample, this clonotype was seen many times. V is TRBV2 and J is TRBJ2-3, with 7 bases that match TRBD2. CDR1 and CDR2 (germline): SNHLY, FYNNEI. Trimming took 4 bases from V and 2 from J; bases not matched to a gene: 0. The CDR3 spans 13 residues. As DNA, the CDR3 is TGTGCCAGCAGTGGGGACTACACAGATACGCAGTATTTT. Its protein is CASSGDYTDTQYF.